Following are 29 T cell receptor beta chains from one sample sequenced in a study of blood T cells in healthy people across ages. A second PCR, run for about 7 to 11 cycles, used a sample-barcoded 5' primer plus a J-beta primer mix. TCRdb fed the 5' RACE reads into MiXCR, producing one record per CDR3 protein. This table has over a million distinct CDR3 sequences, under 30% appearing once. Another study also made use of these data, one on T cells of mothers and their children.

Sequencing was performed on blood. The receptors derive from a girl aged 2-9 years in good health.

This clonotype was seen a few times. The gene calls are TRBV7-9 and TRBJ1-4, with D hard to call. CDR1 SEHNR and CDR2 FQNEAQ come from the germline V gene (reference sequence). V dropped 7 bases and J dropped 6 bases, with 15 bases sitting between them. The CDR3 is 14 residues long. CDR3 coding DNA: TGTGCCAGCATCGCGGAGGGCAGATATGAAAAACTGTTTTTT. It is translated as CASIAEGRYEKLFF.

The chain has TRBV6-5 and TRBJ1-2; D is perhaps TRBD1 (5 bases). Germline V gene lookup returns CDR1 MNHEY and CDR2 SVGAGI. This CDR3 is 12 amino acids long. V was clipped by 0 bases and J by 8 bases, with 7 bases between them. CDR3 sequence: CASSYSRGGYTF. CDR3 DNA: TGTGCCAGCAGTTACTCGAGGGGAGGCTACACCTTC.

This clonotype occurred a few times. This chain uses TRBV2 with TRBJ2-5; D is tentatively TRBD1 or TRBD2 (5 bases each). The germline V and J ends were trimmed by 10 bases and 2 bases, with 14 bases remaining between them. The CDR3 sequence is 13 residues long. The germline gives CDR1 SNHLY, CDR2 FYNNEI. The CDR3 DNA reads as TGTGCCACCCCTGGGGACCGTCAAGAGACCCAGTACTTC. The encoded protein is CATPGDRQETQYF.

This clonotype was seen many times. The chain couples TRBV13 to TRBJ2-7; D remains ambiguous. Germline values: CDR1 PRHDT, CDR2 FYEKMQ (reference sequence). The CDR3 consists of 14 residues. The ends were cut back, 5 bases at V and 1 base at J, with 12 bases in the middle. The chain's CDR3 is CASSPGGKSYEQYF. Here the CDR3 DNA reads TGTGCCAGCAGCCCCGGTGGCAAATCCTACGAGCAGTACTTC.

V gene TRBV2 combines with J gene TRBJ1-4; tentative D call: TRBD1 (5 bases). CDR1 is SNHLY and CDR2 is FYNNEI in the germline V gene. V dropped 10 bases and J dropped 4 bases, with 19 bases sitting between them. The CDR3 contains 15 residues. Here the CDR3 reads CATHCYRKDNEKLFF. CDR3 nucleotides: TGTGCCACGCACTGTTACAGGAAGGATAATGAAAAACTGTTTTTT.

This clonotype was detected only a few times. The chain has TRBV12-3 or TRBV12-4 and TRBJ2-1; TRBD1 aligns across 8 bases. With V trimmed by 3 bases and J by 9 bases, 4 bases remained unmatched. The CDR3 runs to 13 residues. In DNA form, the CDR3 reads TGTGCCAGCAGTTTCACAGGGGGAAGTGAGCAGTTCTTC. Encoded protein: CASSFTGGSEQFF.

The CDR3 loop is CASSLSGPSNTEAFF. The CDR3 bases are TGCGCCAGCAGCTTATCGGGACCGTCGAACACTGAAGCTTTCTTT. The V and J genes are TRBV5-1 and TRBJ1-1, with D maybe TRBD1 (5 bases). The CDR3 has 15 residues. The ends were cut back, 2 bases at V and 1 base at J, with 12 bases in the middle. Germline V CDR1 and CDR2: SGHRS, YFSETQ.

This chain uses TRBV4-3 with TRBJ1-2; no definite D call. Deletions cut 2 bases from V and 2 bases from J, with 6 bases between. The germline V gene encodes CDR1 LGHNA and CDR2 YSLEER. CDR3 length: 13 residues. The CDR3: CASSQFLNYGYTF. The CDR3 coding sequence is TGCGCCAGCAGCCAATTCCTCAACTATGGCTACACCTTC.

This chain joins TRBV7-2 and TRBJ2-7; D is possibly TRBD2 (5 bases). Germline CDR1 and CDR2: SGHTA and FQGNSA. Between the trimmed V and J ends, which lost 1 base and 1 base, there was a span of 17 bases. The CDR3 loop spans 17 amino acids. The CDR3 nucleotides read TGTGCCAGCAGCTTAGTAGTTCCGGGATCTCCATCCTACGAGCAGTACTTC. Translating gives CASSLVVPGSPSYEQYF. The whole variable domain, remainder taken from reference TRBV7-2 and TRBJ2-7, is GAGVSQSPSNKVTEKGKDVELRCDPISGHTALYWYRQSLGQGLEFLIYFQGNSAPDKSGLPSDRFSAERTGGSVSTLTIQRTQQEDSAVYLCASSLVVPGSPSYEQYFGPGTRLTVT.

The chain joins TRBV20-1 to TRBJ1-3; D perhaps matches TRBD1 (5 bases). V was cut by 6 bases and J by 4 bases, with 16 bases left in between. Germline values: CDR1 DFQATT, CDR2 SNEGSKA (reference sequence). The CDR3 is 14 amino acids. In nucleotides, the CDR3 is TGCAGTGCCCGAGTGGGGACTGACGGAAACACCATATATTTT. Translated: CSARVGTDGNTIYF.

The genes are TRBV7-2 and TRBJ2-1, with D perhaps matching TRBD1 or TRBD2 (5 bases each). The V end was cut by 10 bases, the J end by 5 bases, with 9 bases between. Looked up from germline, CDR1 is SGHTA and CDR2 is FQGNSA. The CDR3 spans 11 residues. The CDR3 reads CATGAHNEQFF. Written as DNA, the CDR3 is TGTGCCACCGGGGCTCACAATGAGCAGTTCTTC.

This clonotype was seen more than once but under ten times. The chain couples TRBV3-1 to TRBJ2-2; perhaps D is TRBD1 or TRBD2 (5 bases each). Germline V gene sequence: CDR1 LGHDT, CDR2 YNNKEL (reference sequence). V lost 0 bases to trimming and J lost 0 bases, with 23 bases between them. CDR3 length equals 21 residues. The CDR3 is CASSQDAARTDGDPNTGELFF. CDR3 nucleotides: TGTGCCAGCAGCCAAGATGCGGCCCGAACAGACGGGGACCCGAACACCGGGGAGCTGTTTTTT.

As DNA, the CDR3 is TGTGCCAGCAGTTTAGCGCAGGGACAGGGGGGCGAGCAGTACTTC. It codes for CASSLAQGQGGEQYF. The chain employs TRBV12-3 or TRBV12-4 and TRBJ2-7; 11 bases align to TRBD1. The CDR3 spans 15 residues. V trimming: 0 bases; J trimming: 6 bases; junction bases outside the gene matches: 4.

The chain recombines TRBV12-3 or TRBV12-4 with TRBJ1-2, with D possibly matching TRBD1 (5 bases). The CDR3 extends over 13 amino acids. V lost 3 bases and J 8 bases, leaving 13 bases between the germline ends. CDR3 nucleotide sequence: TGTGCCAGCAGTTTTCGGCAGGGATTAGGCTACACCTTC. Amino acids: CASSFRQGLGYTF.

The V gene is TRBV7-2, the J gene TRBJ2-7; 7 bases are a match to TRBD1. Per germline, CDR1 SGHTA and CDR2 FQGNSA. The CDR3 totals 13 residues. The trim removed 5 bases at V and 5 bases at J, leaving 6 bases unmatched. DNA for the CDR3: TGTGCCAGCAGCGCCAGGGGGATCGACGAGCAGTACTTC. It codes for CASSARGIDEQYF.

The chain has TRBV6-1 and TRBJ2-2; 9 bases align to TRBD2. The ends lost 5 bases at V and 8 bases at J; junction bases unmatched: 15. The CDR3 spans 17 residues. Germline loops: CDR1 MNHNS, CDR2 SASEGT. The CDR3 DNA reads TGTGCCAGCAGTCCTTCCAGCGGGGGGACTCACGGGGGGGAGCTGTTTTTT. Protein: CASSPSSGGTHGGELFF.

The chain uses TRBV7-8 and TRBJ2-5; D unresolved. This CDR3 contains 15 residues. V shed 1 base and J shed 4 bases, with 13 bases lying between them. Germline loops: CDR1 SGHVS, CDR2 FQNEAQ. In DNA, the CDR3 is TGTGCCAGCAGCTTAGACCCGGTAGGACGAGAGACCCAGTACTTC. Translating gives CASSLDPVGRETQYF.

In its sample, this clonotype was seen a few times. V gene TRBV20-1 combines with J gene TRBJ2-2, with 8 nucleotides matching TRBD2. The germline CDR1 and CDR2 sequences are DFQATT and SNEGSKA (reference sequence). V shed 2 bases, J shed 7 bases, and the junction held 9 bases outside the gene matches. This CDR3 has 15 amino acids. The CDR3 coding sequence is TGCAGTGCTAGACCAGCGGGAGCTGTCGACGGGGAGCTGTTTTTT. This sequence encodes CSARPAGAVDGELFF.

This clonotype was observed a handful of times. V gene TRBV21-1 combines with J gene TRBJ1-5. TRBV21-1 is assigned pseudogene status. This CDR3 is 11 amino acids long. The CDR3 DNA sequence: TGTGCCAGCGGGAAAAATCAGCCCCAGCATTTT. It encodes CASGKNQPQHF.

The sample holds a few counts of this clonotype. This rearrangement joins TRBV29-1 to TRBJ2-1, with D perhaps TRBD1 (6 bases). The germline V gene encodes CDR1 SQVTM and CDR2 ANQGSEA. Between the trimmed V and J ends, which lost 1 base and 10 bases, there was a span of 14 bases. The CDR3 totals 13 residues. This chain's CDR3 is CSVEAWGRIEQFF. The CDR3 coding sequence is TGCAGCGTTGAAGCCTGGGGGCGCATAGAGCAGTTCTTC.

This chain uses TRBV5-6 with TRBJ2-7; 14 bases are shared with TRBD2. The CDR3 contains 18 residues. The V segment lost 3 bases and the J segment 3 bases; nucleotides outside the gene matches: 11. Germline CDR1 and CDR2: SGHDT and YYEEEE. This CDR3 is CASSSTPGLAGADYEQYF. DNA of the CDR3: TGTGCCAGCAGCTCCACCCCGGGACTAGCGGGAGCGGACTACGAGCAGTACTTC.

V gene TRBV10-3 combines with J gene TRBJ1-2; D gene unclear. With 4 bases removed from V and 4 bases from J, the gap between germline ends came to 16 bases. Germline CDR1 ENHRY, CDR2 SYGVKD. The CDR3 is 15 residues long. The CDR3 bases are TGTGCCATCAGTGTCCAGACCCTACCTTCCTATGGCTACACCTTC. Its translation is CAISVQTLPSYGYTF.

Turning to this clonotype: One junction end does not reproduce the germline sequence, and a read error may be involved. This rearrangement joins TRBV11-3 to TRBJ2-5; tentative D call: TRBD2 (6 bases). The DNA end lines up better with TRBJ2-7; the J call may be wrong. The germline V gene encodes CDR1 SGHNT and CDR2 YENEEA. The CDR3 extends over 16 amino acids. CDR3 in DNA: TGTGCCTGCAGCCCTTCGGGACTTCTTTCAACCTACGAGCAGTACTTC. As protein: CACSPSGLLSTYEQYF.

In its sample, this clonotype was seen a few times. The chain combines TRBV29-1 with TRBJ2-3; 9 bases fit TRBD2. Germline trimming cut 5 bases from V and 6 bases from J; bases unmatched to any gene: 3. Germline CDR1 and CDR2: SQVTM and ANQGSEA. This CDR3 is built from 12 residues. CDR3 DNA: TGCAGCGTTTCAGCGGGGGGTGATACGCAGTATTTT. Amino acid sequence: CSVSAGGDTQYF.

This clonotype was picked up one time. As DNA, the CDR3 is TGTGCCAGCAGCAACCGGGCCCTGGGAAAGACTGAAGCTTTCTTT. This sequence encodes CASSNRALGKTEAFF. The V gene is TRBV7-9, the J gene TRBJ1-1, with no clear D. This CDR3 comprises 15 residues. V dropped 5 bases and J dropped 5 bases, with 18 bases sitting between them. Germline assignment: CDR1 SEHNR and CDR2 FQNEAQ (reference sequence).

The V gene is TRBV27, the J gene TRBJ2-7; 7 bases line up with TRBD2. V lost 3 bases to trimming and J lost 0 bases; unmatched junction nucleotides: 5. The CDR3 has 15 amino acids. Germline V CDR1 and CDR2: MNHEY, SMNVEV (reference sequence). The CDR3 loop reads CASSFGRESSYEQYF. As DNA, the CDR3 is TGTGCCAGCAGTTTCGGGCGGGAGAGCTCCTACGAGCAGTACTTC.

This chain links TRBV5-1 with TRBJ2-7; 9 nucleotides align to TRBD1. This CDR3 contains 13 residues. Germline V gives CDR1 SGHRS, CDR2 YFSETQ. V shed 0 bases and J 7 bases; nucleotides not matched to a gene: 2. CDR3 DNA: TGCGCCAGCAGCTTGGAGGGACAGGGAGAGCAGTACTTC. Protein sequence: CASSLEGQGEQYF.

Only a few counts were recorded for this clonotype. The V call is TRBV19, the J call TRBJ2-1, with D maybe TRBD2 (6 bases). The CDR3 is 13 amino acids. Per the germline V gene, CDR1 is LNHDA and CDR2 is SQIVND (reference sequence). The germline V and J ends were trimmed by 6 bases and 7 bases, with 13 bases remaining between them. The CDR3 is CASRTGERNEQFF. CDR3 nucleotide sequence: TGTGCCAGTAGAACGGGGGAAAGGAATGAGCAGTTCTTC.

The CDR3 DNA follows: TGCGCCAGCAGCTTGCCCCAGGAGGGCAGCAAGGTCGGGGAGCTGTTTTTT. It encodes CASSLPQEGSKVGELFF. The gene calls are TRBV5-1 and TRBJ2-2; maybe TRBD2 (6 bases). CDR1 is SGHRS and CDR2 is YFSETQ in the germline V gene. This CDR3 comprises 17 residues. V lost 1 base and J 7 bases, leaving 20 bases between the germline ends.